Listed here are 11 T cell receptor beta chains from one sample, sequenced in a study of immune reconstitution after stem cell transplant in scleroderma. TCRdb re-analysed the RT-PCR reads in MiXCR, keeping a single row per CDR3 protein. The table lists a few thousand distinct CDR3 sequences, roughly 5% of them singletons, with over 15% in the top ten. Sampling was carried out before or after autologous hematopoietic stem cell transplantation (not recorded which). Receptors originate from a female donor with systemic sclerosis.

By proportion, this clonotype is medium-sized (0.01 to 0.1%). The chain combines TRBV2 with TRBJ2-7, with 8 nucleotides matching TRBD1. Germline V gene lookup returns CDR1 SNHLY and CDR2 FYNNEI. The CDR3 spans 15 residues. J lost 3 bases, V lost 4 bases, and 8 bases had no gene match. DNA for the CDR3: TGTGCCAGCAGTGGCCGGACAGGGACATTCTACGAGCAGTACTTC. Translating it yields CASSGRTGTFYEQYF. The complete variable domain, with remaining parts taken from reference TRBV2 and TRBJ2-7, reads EPEVTQTPSHQVTQMGQEVILRCVPISNHLYFYWYRQILGQKVEFLVSFYNNEISEKSEIFDDQFSVERPDGSNFTLKIRSTKLEDSAMYFCASSGRTGTFYEQYFGPGTRLTVT.

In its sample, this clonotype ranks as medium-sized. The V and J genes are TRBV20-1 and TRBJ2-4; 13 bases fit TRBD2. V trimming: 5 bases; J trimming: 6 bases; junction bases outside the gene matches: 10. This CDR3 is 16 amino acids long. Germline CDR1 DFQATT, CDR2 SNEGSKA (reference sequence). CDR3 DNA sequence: TGCAGTGCTTCCGGGACTAGCGGGATCGGACGAAACATTCAGTACTTC. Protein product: CSASGTSGIGRNIQYF.

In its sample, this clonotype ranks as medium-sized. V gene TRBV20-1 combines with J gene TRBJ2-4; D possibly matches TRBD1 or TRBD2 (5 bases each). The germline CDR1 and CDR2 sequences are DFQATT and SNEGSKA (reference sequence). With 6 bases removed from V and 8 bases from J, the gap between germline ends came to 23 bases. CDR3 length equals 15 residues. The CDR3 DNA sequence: TGCAGTGCAATTTATCCGGCCCCTCGGGGCGACATTCAGTACTTC. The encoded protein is CSAIYPAPRGDIQYF.

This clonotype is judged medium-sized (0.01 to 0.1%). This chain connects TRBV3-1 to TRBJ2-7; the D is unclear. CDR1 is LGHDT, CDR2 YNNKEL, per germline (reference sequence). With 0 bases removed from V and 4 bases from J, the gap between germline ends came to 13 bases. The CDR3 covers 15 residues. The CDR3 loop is CASSQDLWGGYEQYF. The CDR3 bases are TGTGCCAGCAGCCAAGATTTATGGGGTGGGTACGAGCAGTACTTC.

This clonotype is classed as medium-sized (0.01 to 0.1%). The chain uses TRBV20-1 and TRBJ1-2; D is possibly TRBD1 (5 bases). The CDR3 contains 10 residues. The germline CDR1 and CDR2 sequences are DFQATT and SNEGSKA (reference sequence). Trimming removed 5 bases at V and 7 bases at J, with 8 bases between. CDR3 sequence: CSASGSGYTF. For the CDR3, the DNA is TGCAGTGCTTCAGGGTCTGGCTACACCTTC.

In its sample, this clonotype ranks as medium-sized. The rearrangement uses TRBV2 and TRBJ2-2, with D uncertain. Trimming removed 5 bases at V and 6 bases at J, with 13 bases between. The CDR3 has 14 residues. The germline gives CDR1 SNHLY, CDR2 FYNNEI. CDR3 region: CASSSLGNAGELFF. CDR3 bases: TGTGCCAGCAGTTCCCTGGGTAATGCCGGGGAGCTGTTTTTT.

CDR3 coding DNA: TGCGCCAGCAGTCAACACGGGGAAAAGGGCTCCTACGAGCAGTACTTC. Its protein is CASSQHGEKGSYEQYF. The chain is built from TRBV23-1 and TRBJ2-7, with D possibly TRBD2 on 5 matching bases. TRBV23-1 is recorded as an ORF, its role being uncertain. This CDR3 has 16 residues. V was shortened by 2 bases and J by 0 bases, with 14 bases between the two germline ends.

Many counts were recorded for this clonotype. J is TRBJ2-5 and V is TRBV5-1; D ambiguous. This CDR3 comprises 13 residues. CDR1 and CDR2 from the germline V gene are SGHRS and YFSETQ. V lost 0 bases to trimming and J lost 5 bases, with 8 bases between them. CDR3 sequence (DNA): TGCGCCAGCAGCTTGGGACCCCAGGAGACCCAGTACTTC. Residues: CASSLGPQETQYF.

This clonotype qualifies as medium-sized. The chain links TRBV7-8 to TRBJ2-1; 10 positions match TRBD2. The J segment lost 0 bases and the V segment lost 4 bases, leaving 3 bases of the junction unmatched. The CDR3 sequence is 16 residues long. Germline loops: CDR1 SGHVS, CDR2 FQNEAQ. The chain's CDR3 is CASSSKRGGSYNEQFF. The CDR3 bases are TGTGCCAGCAGCTCAAAGCGGGGGGGCTCCTACAATGAGCAGTTCTTC. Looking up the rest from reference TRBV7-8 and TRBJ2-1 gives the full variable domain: GAGVSQSPRYKVAKRGQDVALRCDPISGHVSLFWYQQALGQGPEFLTYFQNEAQLDKSGLPSDRFFAERPEGSVSTLKIQRTQQEDSAVYLCASSSKRGGSYNEQFFGPGTRLTVL.

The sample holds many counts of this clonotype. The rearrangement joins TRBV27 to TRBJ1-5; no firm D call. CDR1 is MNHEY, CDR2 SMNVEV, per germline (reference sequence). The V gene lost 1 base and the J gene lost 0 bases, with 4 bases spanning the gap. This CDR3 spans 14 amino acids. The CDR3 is CASSLLGSNQPQHF. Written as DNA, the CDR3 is TGTGCCAGCAGTTTATTGGGTAGCAATCAGCCCCAGCATTTT.

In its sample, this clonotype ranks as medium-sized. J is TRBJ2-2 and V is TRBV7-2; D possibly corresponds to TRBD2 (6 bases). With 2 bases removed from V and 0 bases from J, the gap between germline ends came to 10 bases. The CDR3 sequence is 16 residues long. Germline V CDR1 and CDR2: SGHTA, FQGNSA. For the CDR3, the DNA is TGTGCCAGCAGCTTAAGGCGGGGAGCGAACACCGGGGAGCTGTTTTTT. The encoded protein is CASSLRRGANTGELFF.